The present entry profiles one TCR beta chain with its context. What it binds is not known. V was clipped by 0 bases and J by 1 base; unmatched bases: 3. This CDR3 comprises 15 residues. CDR1 is SGHKS and CDR2 is YYEKEE in the germline V gene (reference sequence). MiXCR, applied by TCRdb to the 5' RACE reads, yields one record per CDR3 protein. The sample has about 190,000 distinct CDR3 sequences; about 15% are singletons. Only healthy Caucasians were included as donors. This record belongs to a study of identical twins. Findings of the study overall: Twins showed weaker excess sharing in their beta out-of-frame sequences.

The same sample was also used in a study of T cells expressing NK-cell markers. Turning to that study: Over 5 donors carried dominant NKG2C+ clonotypes that made up roughly 1.0-7.0% of their CD8+ T cells.

The material sequenced was CD8+ T cells sorted from blood. The sequence derives from a woman aged 18-29 years in good health. The V and J genes are TRBV5-5 and TRBJ2-7, with TRBD1 matching over 8 bases. Here the CDR3 reads CASSLVDRGSYEQYF. In DNA, the CDR3 is TGTGCCAGCAGCTTGGTCGACAGGGGATCCTACGAGCAGTACTTC.